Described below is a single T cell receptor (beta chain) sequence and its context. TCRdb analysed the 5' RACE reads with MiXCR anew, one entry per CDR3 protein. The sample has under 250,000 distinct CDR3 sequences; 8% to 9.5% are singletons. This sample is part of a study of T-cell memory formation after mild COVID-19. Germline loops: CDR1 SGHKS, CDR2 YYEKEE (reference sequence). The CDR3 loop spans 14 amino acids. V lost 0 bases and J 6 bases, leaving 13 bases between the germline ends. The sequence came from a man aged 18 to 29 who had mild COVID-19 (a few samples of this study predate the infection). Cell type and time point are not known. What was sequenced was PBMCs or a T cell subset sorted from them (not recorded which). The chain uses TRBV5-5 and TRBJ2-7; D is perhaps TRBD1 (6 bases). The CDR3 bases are TGTGCCAGCAGCTTGGAGACAGGTCCCTCCGAGCAGTACTTC. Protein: CASSLETGPSEQYF.